The 2 T cell receptor beta chains in this list originate from one sample, sequenced in a study of T cell repertoires in cytomegalovirus infection. Their cognate antigens are unknown. TCRdb independently ran MiXCR on the reads; one entry per CDR3 protein. Of 140,000 to 150,000 distinct CDR3 sequences listed, 32% were seen once; the top ten hold roughly half. Here the sequenced sample was CD8+ T cells from cultured PBMCs, taken from culture after CMV antigen stimulation. These receptors came from a human donor in good health (CMV status not recorded). Some clones in this sample may be carry-over from other donors' samples.

In this sample, this clonotype turned up a few times. The chain couples TRBV12-3 or TRBV12-4 to TRBJ2-5; 10 positions agree with TRBD2. The CDR3 spans 13 residues. After removal of 10 bases from V and 3 bases from J, the junction contained 5 bases not matched to a gene. CDR3 coding DNA: TGTGCCACCGGACTAGCGGACAAAGAGACCCAGTACTTC. Amino acid sequence: CATGLADKETQYF.

V usage is TRBV20-1 and J usage is TRBJ1-4; D gene unclear. Germline V gene lookup returns CDR1 DFQATT and CDR2 SNEGSKA (reference sequence). The V and J ends lost 1 base and 0 bases respectively, with 3 bases between them. The CDR3 has 13 amino acids. CDR3 amino acids: CSARVPTNEKLFF. The CDR3 DNA sequence: TGCAGTGCTAGAGTGCCAACTAATGAAAAACTGTTTTTT.